This T cell receptor (beta chain) was captured in a study of blood T cell repertoires in COVID-19 (dated by TCRdb to the early 2020s). Describing the broader study: The collaborator samples originated in the United States, Italy and Spain and spanned the acute and convalescent phases of COVID-19. The prospective study material was composed of cDNA or gDNA derived from T cells, B-cell-depleted T cells, or PBMCs. Where available, HLA class I and class II types were obtained from metadata supplied by the sample provider rather than from assay-based typing. Subjects who had been exposed to COVID-19, were actively infected with it, or had recovered from it provided the deeply sampled blood TCRbeta repertoires that made up the dataset. Nearly every sample came with metadata listing a de-identified subject ID, COVID-19 status, age in years and sex. The samples were drawn from the first 160 participants of the ongoing ImmuneRACE study and from 1,254 subjects provided by 6 global collaborators. A freely available public database, intended as a resource for researchers studying the immune response to SARS-CoV-2, is where the repertoires were released. Here is what the overall study found, with its caveats: Clinical and demographic metadata were provided uncurated, with the amount varying by source and participant.

V has 10 bases trimmed and J has 10 bases trimmed; junction bases matching no gene number 21. In the germline V gene (reference sequence), CDR1 corresponds to LNHDA and CDR2 to SQIVND. The CDR3 runs 15 amino acids, cysteine and phenylalanine included. The retained sequence is limited to the CDR3, 45 bases, with the frame set at the first base. Each collaborating institution followed its own protocols to collect whole blood in K2EDTA tubes. For TCRbeta analysis, collaborators shipped samples as frozen whole blood, isolated PBMCs, or DNA extracted from either of those sample types. With respect to this clone: Its cognate antigen has yet to be identified. No much larger clone exists at a distance of one base, and base qualities are not known.

The immunoSEQ Assay, a bias-controlled multiplex PCR, was used to amplify TCRbeta CDR3 regions from genomic DNA. Concerning the study's data processing: The number of nucleated cells in each sample was estimated from the amplification of reference gene primers within the assay. To quantify the absolute abundance of each unique TCRbeta CDR3 rearrangement, sequence reads were collapsed and filtered. Productive Simpson clonality was computed per sample as the square root of Simpson's diversity index over productive rearrangements. TCRdb limited this immuneACCESS table to in-frame rearrangements with V and J called. A share of clones is missing; checked studies link under half to unresolved V genes, and the rest is unexplained. For V, J and clone size, that table is used; D and trimming come from the DNA. Recorded for this sample are fewer than 350,000 clones; approximately 85% of them occurred a single time. Clones ranked in the top ten supply about 9.8% of the sample.

This TCR was sampled from a man between 18 and 29 years old with active or convalescent COVID-19. This sequence uses TRBV19 and TRBJ1-1; TRBD1 agrees with 7 junctional bases. Input material: peripheral blood. The CDR3 protein: CATTTGTLGMMGAFF. The DNA sequence is as follows: TGTGCCACCACGACAGGGACGCTGGGCATGATGGGAGCTTTCTTT.